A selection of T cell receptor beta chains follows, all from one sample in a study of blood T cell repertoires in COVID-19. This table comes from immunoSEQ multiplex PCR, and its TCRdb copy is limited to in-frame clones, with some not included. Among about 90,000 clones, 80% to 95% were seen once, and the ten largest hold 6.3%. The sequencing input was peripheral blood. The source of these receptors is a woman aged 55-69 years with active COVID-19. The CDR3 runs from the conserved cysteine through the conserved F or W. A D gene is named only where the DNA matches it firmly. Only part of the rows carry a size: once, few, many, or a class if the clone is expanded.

CASSEAPGQGTDTQYF,TGTGCCAGCAGTGAAGCGCCTGGACAGGGAACAGATACGCAGTATTTT,TRBV6-1,TRBJ2-3,-,TRBD1
CASSLTGVYEQYF,TGTGCCAGCAGTCTGACAGGGGTATACGAGCAGTACTTC,TRBV27,TRBJ2-7,-,TRBD1
CASSYQSGLKEEQYF,TGTGCCAGCAGTTATCAGTCAGGGTTAAAGGAGGAGCAGTACTTC,TRBV6-5,TRBJ2-7,-,-
CALKPRGIPLAGGGNEQFF,TGTGCCCTAAAACCAAGGGGGATACCCCTAGCGGGGGGAGGCAATGAGCAGTTCTTC,TRBV30,TRBJ2-1,-,TRBD2
CASSPRQGSTEAFF,TGTGCCAGCAGCCCACGGCAGGGGTCCACTGAAGCTTTCTTT,TRBV6-5,TRBJ1-1,-,-
CASTTGGSDYGYTF,TGCGCCAGCACAACAGGGGGTTCCGACTATGGCTACACCTTC,TRBV5-1,TRBJ1-2,-,TRBD1
CASSLYLAGGGLNYGYTF,TGTGCCAGCAGTTTATACTTGGCCGGGGGGGGGCTCAACTATGGCTACACCTTC,TRBV28,TRBJ1-2,-,-
CASSPTGTGGTEAFF,TGCGCCAGCAGCCCAACCGGGACAGGGGGAACTGAAGCTTTCTTT,TRBV5-1,TRBJ1-1,-,TRBD1
CASRSTVGTQYF,TGTGCCAGCAGGTCAACAGTTGGGACCCAGTACTTC,TRBV12-3/TRBV12-4,TRBJ2-5,-,-
CAISWDRGEQYF,TGTGCCATCAGTTGGGACAGGGGCGAGCAGTACTTC,TRBV10-3,TRBJ2-7,-,TRBD1
CASSTPPGELFF,TGTGCCAGTAGTACTCCCCCCGGGGAGCTGTTTTTT,TRBV19,TRBJ2-2,-,-
CASSERTGTASGANVLTF,TGTGCCAGCAGTGAACGAACCGGGACAGCCTCTGGGGCCAACGTCCTGACTTTC,TRBV6-1,TRBJ2-6,-,TRBD1
CASSHLLSSGANVLTF,TGTGCCAGCAGCCACCTACTGAGCTCTGGGGCCAACGTCCTGACTTTC,TRBV3-1/TRBV3-2,TRBJ2-6,-,-
CSASKTGVDGYTF,TGCAGTGCCAGTAAGACAGGGGTGGATGGCTACACCTTC,TRBV29-1,TRBJ1-2,-,TRBD1
CASSLDSFGLPNLYNEQFF,TGTGCCAGCAGCTTAGATTCGTTCGGACTACCCAACCTCTACAATGAGCAGTTCTTC,TRBV11-3,TRBJ2-1,-,-
CAWNQGRNTIYF,TGTGCCTGGAACCAGGGGAGAAACACCATATATTTT,TRBV30,TRBJ1-3,few,-
CASGASGLLAKNIQYF,TGTGCCAGCGGAGCTAGCGGACTATTAGCCAAAAACATTCAGTACTTC,TRBV28,TRBJ2-4,-,TRBD2
CAWSLLGGALEQYF,TGTGCCTGGAGTCTTTTGGGGGGGGCCCTCGAGCAGTACTTC,TRBV30,TRBJ2-7,-,-
CASSQDIQGRNLRPNTGELFF,TGCGCCAGCAGCCAGGACATCCAGGGGAGAAATCTCAGACCCAACACCGGGGAGCTGTTTTTT,TRBV4-1,TRBJ2-2,-,-
CAWSSGQLGILFF,TGTGCCTGGAGCAGTGGGCAGTTAGGAATACTGTTTTTT,TRBV30,TRBJ1-4,-,-
CASSLGAGVGYGYTF,TGCGCCAGCAGCTTGGGCGCGGGGGTCGGCTATGGCTACACCTTC,TRBV5-1,TRBJ1-2,-,-
CASSLGGGLTEAFF,TGTGCCAGCAGCTTAGGAGGGGGTCTCACTGAAGCTTTCTTT,TRBV7-9,TRBJ1-1,-,-
CASSQAVNTGELFF,TGTGCCAGCAGCCAGGCCGTGAACACCGGGGAGCTGTTTTTT,TRBV11-2,TRBJ2-2,-,-
CASSKTGGETQYF,TGTGCCAGCAGCAAGACGGGGGGAGAGACCCAGTACTTC,TRBV5-4,TRBJ2-5,-,TRBD2
CASSPRGTNEKLFF,TGTGCCAGCAGTCCCCGGGGGACTAATGAAAAACTGTTTTTT,TRBV5-8,TRBJ1-4,-,-
CASSLQREGTDTQYF,TGCGCCAGCAGCTTACAGCGGGAGGGTACAGATACGCAGTATTTT,TRBV5-1,TRBJ2-3,once,TRBD2
CSVRLAGTYEQYF,TGCAGCGTTCGACTAGCGGGGACCTACGAGCAGTACTTC,TRBV29-1,TRBJ2-7,-,TRBD2
CASSQGVAAESSYEQYF,TGCGCCAGCAGCCAAGGGGTCGCGGCGGAGAGCTCCTACGAGCAGTACTTC,TRBV4-3,TRBJ2-7,-,-
CASSVSSSGAGTGELFF,TGTGCCAGCAGCGTATCGTCTAGCGGGGCGGGGACCGGGGAGCTGTTTTTT,TRBV9,TRBJ2-2,-,TRBD2
CASGSRETQYF,TGTGCTAGTGGTTCCCGAGAGACCCAGTACTTC,TRBV12-5,TRBJ2-5,-,-
CASSTTGRGGYTF,TGTGCCAGCAGCACTACAGGGCGCGGGGGCTACACCTTC,TRBV6-6,TRBJ1-2,-,-
CASSPGTGDTQYF,TGTGCCAGCAGTCCCGGGACAGGAGATACGCAGTATTTT,TRBV12-3/TRBV12-4,TRBJ2-3,-,TRBD1